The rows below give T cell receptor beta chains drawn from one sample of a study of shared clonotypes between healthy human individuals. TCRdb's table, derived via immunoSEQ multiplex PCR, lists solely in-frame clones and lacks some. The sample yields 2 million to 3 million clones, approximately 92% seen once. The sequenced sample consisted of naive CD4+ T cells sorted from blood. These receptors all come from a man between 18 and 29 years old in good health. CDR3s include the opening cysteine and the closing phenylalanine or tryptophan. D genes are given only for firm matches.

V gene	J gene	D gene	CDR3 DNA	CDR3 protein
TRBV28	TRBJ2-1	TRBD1	TGTGCCAGCAGCTCCTCCCGGACAGGGGGGAATGAGCAGTTCTTC	CASSSSRTGGNEQFF
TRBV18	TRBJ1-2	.	TGTGCCAGCTCACCACCTACAGGAAACTATGGCTACACCTTC	CASSPPTGNYGYTF
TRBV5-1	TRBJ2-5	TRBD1	TGCGCCAGCAGCTCGAGGGACAGCGACCAAGAGACCCAGTACTTC	CASSSRDSDQETQYF
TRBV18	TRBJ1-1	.	TGTGCCAGCTCACCACCCCGATTTGAGGGAGCTTTCTTT	CASSPPRFEGAFF
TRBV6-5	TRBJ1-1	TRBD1	TGTGCCAGCAGTCCCCGGTGGACAGGGAACACTGAAGCTTTCTTT	CASSPRWTGNTEAFF
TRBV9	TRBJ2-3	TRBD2	TGTGCCAGCAGCCCTAGCGGGAGACCGGATACGCAGTATTTT	CASSPSGRPDTQYF
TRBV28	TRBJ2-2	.	TGTGCCAGCAGTTCCGGACAGCGCGACACCGGGGAGCTGTTTTTT	CASSSGQRDTGELFF
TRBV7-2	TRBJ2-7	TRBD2	TGTGCCAGCAGCTTTGCGGGGGAGCAGACCTACGAGCAGTACTTC	CASSFAGEQTYEQYF
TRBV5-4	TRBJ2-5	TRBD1	TGTGCCAGCAGCCTCGGACAGGTGAGGCAAGAGACCCAGTACTTC	CASSLGQVRQETQYF
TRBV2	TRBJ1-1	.	TGTGCCAGCACCACTATTGGGGTGAACACTGAAGCTTTCTTT	CASTTIGVNTEAFF
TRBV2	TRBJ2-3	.	TGTGCCAGCAGTGTTGAGCGCCGTCGGGATACGCAGTATTTT	CASSVERRRDTQYF
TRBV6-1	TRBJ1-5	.	TGTGCCAGCAGGTTATTTCAGGATAGCAATCAGCCCCAGCATTTT	CASRLFQDSNQPQHF
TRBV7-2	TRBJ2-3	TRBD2	TGTGCCAGCAGCTTAGGTGTGCGGGGGTGGGATACGCAGTATTTT	CASSLGVRGWDTQYF
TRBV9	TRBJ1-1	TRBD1	TGTGCCAGCAGCGCCACAGGGGGCAGGAACACTGAAGCTTTCTTT	CASSATGGRNTEAFF